This T cell receptor beta chain appears in the sequencing data of a study of beta chain features in type 1 diabetes. Study information: Analysis included 100 million to 110 million sorted cells drawn from all samples.

The trim removed 7 bases at V and 3 bases at J, leaving 4 bases unmatched. The length of the CDR3 is 13 residues. Germline V gives CDR1 SNHLY, CDR2 FYNNEI. As every portion of the isolated RNA was reverse transcribed, the sequencing read expressed TCRB transcripts. Clones were sequenced by immunoSEQ multiplex PCR, and TCRdb holds only the in-frame ones, with some missing. The repertoire holds around 500,000 clones, with about an eighth as singletons. The sample taken for sequencing was naive CD4+ T cells from blood. This receptor was taken from a woman aged 18-29 years in good health. The chain combines TRBV2 with TRBJ2-7, with 9 nucleotides matching TRBD1. Here the CDR3 DNA reads TGTGCCAGCACCGGGACAGGGCTCTACGAGCAGTACTTC. It yields the protein CASTGTGLYEQYF.